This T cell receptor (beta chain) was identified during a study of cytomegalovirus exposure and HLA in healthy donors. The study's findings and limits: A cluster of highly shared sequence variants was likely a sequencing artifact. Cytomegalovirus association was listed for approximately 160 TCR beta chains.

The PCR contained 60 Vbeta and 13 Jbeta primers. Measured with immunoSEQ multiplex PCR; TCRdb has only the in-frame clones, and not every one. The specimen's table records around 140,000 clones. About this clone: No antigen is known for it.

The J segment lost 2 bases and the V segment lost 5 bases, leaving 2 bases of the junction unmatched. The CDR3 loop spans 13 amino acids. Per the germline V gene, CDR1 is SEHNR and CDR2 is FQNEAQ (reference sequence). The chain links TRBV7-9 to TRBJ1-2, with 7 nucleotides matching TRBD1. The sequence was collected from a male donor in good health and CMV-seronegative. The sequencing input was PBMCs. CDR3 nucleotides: TGTGCCAGCAGCCAGGGACAGAACTATGGCTACACCTTC. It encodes CASSQGQNYGYTF.